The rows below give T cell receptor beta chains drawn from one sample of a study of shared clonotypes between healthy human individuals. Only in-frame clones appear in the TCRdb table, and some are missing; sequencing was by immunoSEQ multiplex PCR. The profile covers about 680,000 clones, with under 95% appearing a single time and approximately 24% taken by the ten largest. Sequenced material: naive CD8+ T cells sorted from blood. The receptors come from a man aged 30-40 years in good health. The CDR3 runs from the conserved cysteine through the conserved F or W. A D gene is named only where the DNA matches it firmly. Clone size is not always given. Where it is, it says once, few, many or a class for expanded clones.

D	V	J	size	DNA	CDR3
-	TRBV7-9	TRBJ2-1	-	TGTGCCAGCAGCCCCACCGGACTGGGATCCTACAATGAGCAGTTCTTC	CASSPTGLGSYNEQFF
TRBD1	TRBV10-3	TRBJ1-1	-	TGTGCCATCAGACGGGACAGGGGTTTGGACACTGAAGCTTTCTTT	CAIRRDRGLDTEAFF
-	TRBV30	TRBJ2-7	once	TGTGCCTGGAGTGTATCTAGCTACGAGCAGTACTTC	CAWSVSSYEQYF
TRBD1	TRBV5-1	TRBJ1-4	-	TGCGCCAGCAGCCTAGGACAGGCTGGAACAAATGAAAAACTGTTTTTT	CASSLGQAGTNEKLFF
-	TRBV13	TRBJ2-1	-	TGTGCCAGCAGCTTTGGTGGGAATGAGCAGTTCTTC	CASSFGGNEQFF
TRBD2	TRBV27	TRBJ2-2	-	TGTGCCTGCAGGACTAGCGGAAACACCGGGGAGCTGTTTTTT	CACRTSGNTGELFF
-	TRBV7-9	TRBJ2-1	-	TGTGCCAGCAGCTTAGGCCCTAACAGGTACAATGAGCAGTTCTTC	CASSLGPNRYNEQFF
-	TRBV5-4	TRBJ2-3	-	TGTGCCAGCATAGAAGGGGTGGCAGATACGCAGTATTTT	CASIEGVADTQYF
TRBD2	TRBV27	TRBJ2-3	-	TGTGCCAGCAGGGGACTACCGTTAGATACGCAGTATTTT	CASRGLPLDTQYF
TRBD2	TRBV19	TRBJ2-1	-	TGTGCCAGTACCCCGCTAGCGGGAGCCCACAATGAGCAGTTCTTC	CASTPLAGAHNEQFF
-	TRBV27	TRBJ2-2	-	TGTGCCAGCAGTCGGACCGGGGAGCTGTTTTTT	CASSRTGELFF
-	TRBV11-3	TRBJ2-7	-	TGTGCCAGCAGCTTAGAGTGGGGCAGCTCCTACGAGCAGTACTTC	CASSLEWGSSYEQYF
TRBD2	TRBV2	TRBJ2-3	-	TGTGCCAGCCTGAGGGGGAGCGGGAGGGCCACCACAGATACGCAGTATTTT	CASLRGSGRATTDTQYF
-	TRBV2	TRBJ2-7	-	TGTGCCAGCAGTGAAGGTGTGACGGGGTGGCAGTACTTC	CASSEGVTGWQYF
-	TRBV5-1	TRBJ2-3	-	TGCGCCAGCAGCTTGGAACTAGCAGATACGCAGTATTTT	CASSLELADTQYF
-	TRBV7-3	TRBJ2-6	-	TGTGCCAGCAGCTTAACGTTGATATCTGGGGCCAACGTCCTGACTTTC	CASSLTLISGANVLTF
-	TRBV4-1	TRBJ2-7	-	TGCGCCAGCAGCGAAGGGACCTCCTACGAGCAGTACTTC	CASSEGTSYEQYF
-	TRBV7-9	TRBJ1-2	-	TGTGCCAGCAGCCCAATGGGGCAGGGGCCCTATGGCTACACCTTC	CASSPMGQGPYGYTF
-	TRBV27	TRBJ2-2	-	TGTGCCAGCATCGTACCGGGACAGAACACCGGGGAGCTGTTTTTT	CASIVPGQNTGELFF
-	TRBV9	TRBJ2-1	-	TGTGCCAGCAGCGCCGGAGGGGGCGGGCCTGGGGAGCAGTTCTTC	CASSAGGGGPGEQFF
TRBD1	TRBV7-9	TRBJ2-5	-	TGTGCCAGCAGCCCAAAACAGGGGGTCCGAGAGACCCAGTACTTC	CASSPKQGVRETQYF
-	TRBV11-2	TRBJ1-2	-	TGTGCCAGCACCCAGCTCACAGGAATCTACTATGGCTACACCTTC	CASTQLTGIYYGYTF
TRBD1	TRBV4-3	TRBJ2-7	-	TGCGCCAGCAGCCAAGCGACAGGGGGGTACGAGCAGTACTTC	CASSQATGGYEQYF
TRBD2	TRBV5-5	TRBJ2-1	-	TGTGCCAGCAGCTTGAGGGCGGGAGGGACGAACAATGAGCAGTTCTTC	CASSLRAGGTNNEQFF
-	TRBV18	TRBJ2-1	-	TGTGCCAGCTCACCCTCTGCGGGTGAGCAGTTCTTC	CASSPSAGEQFF
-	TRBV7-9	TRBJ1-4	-	TGTGCCAGCAGCTTAATCCATGAAAAACTGTTTTTT	CASSLIHEKLFF
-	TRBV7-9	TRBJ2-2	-	TGTGCCAGCAGCCACCCCCAAGGGGCCCTGAACACCGGGGAGCTGTTTTTT	CASSHPQGALNTGELFF
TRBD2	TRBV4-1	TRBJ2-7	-	TGCGCCAGCAGCCAAGACCCTGTGGGCGGGGGGGACTACGAGCAGTACTTC	CASSQDPVGGGDYEQYF
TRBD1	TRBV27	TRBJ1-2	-	TGTGCCAGCAGTTCCTTACAGGGGACTAACTATGGCTACACCTTC	CASSSLQGTNYGYTF
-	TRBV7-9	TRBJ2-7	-	TGTGCCAGCAGCCCTACCGACAACGAGCAGTACTTC	CASSPTDNEQYF
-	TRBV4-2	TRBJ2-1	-	TGTGCCAGCAGCCGGGACTTAAGCTCCTACAATGAGCAGTTCTTC	CASSRDLSSYNEQFF
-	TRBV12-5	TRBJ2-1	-	TGTGCTAGGACCCCCAGGGGCAATGAGCAGTTCTTC	CARTPRGNEQFF
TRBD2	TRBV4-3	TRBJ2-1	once	TGCGCCAGCAGCCAAGATTGGCTAGCGGGAGTTGATGAGCAGTTCTTC	CASSQDWLAGVDEQFF
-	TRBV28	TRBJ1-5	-	TGTGCCAGCAGTTTGGGAGGGCCCCAGCCCCAGCATTTT	CASSLGGPQPQHF
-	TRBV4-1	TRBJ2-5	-	TGCGCCAGCAGCCAATTCCAGGGGGGCTGGGAGACCCAGTACTTC	CASSQFQGGWETQYF
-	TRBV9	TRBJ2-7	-	TGTGCCAGCAGCGTAGGCAAATACTCCTACGAGCAGTACTTC	CASSVGKYSYEQYF
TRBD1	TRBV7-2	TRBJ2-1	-	TGTGCCAGCGGCCTGGACAGGGGGCTTGCTGAGCAGTTCTTC	CASGLDRGLAEQFF
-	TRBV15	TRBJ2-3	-	TGTGCCACCAGCAGAGTAAACAGAGCCACAGATACGCAGTATTTT	CATSRVNRATDTQYF
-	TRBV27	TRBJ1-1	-	TGTGCCAGCACTGGGGGGGCTGACACTGAAGCTTTCTTT	CASTGGADTEAFF
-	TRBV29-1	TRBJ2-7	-	TGCAGCGTTTGCTCTGGGTCCCTGGTCGAAGAGCAGTACTTC	CSVCSGSLVEEQYF
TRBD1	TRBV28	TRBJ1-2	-	TGTGCCAGCAGAGGGACCGGGACAGGGGACTATGGCTACACCTTC	CASRGTGTGDYGYTF